This TCR beta chain was sequenced during a study of blood T cell repertoires in COVID-19. Study-wide context: T cells, B-cell-depleted T cells, or PBMCs provided the cDNA or gDNA that served as material.

CDR1 is LGHNA and CDR2 is YNFKEQ in the germline V gene. Deletions cut 1 base from V and 1 base from J, with 19 bases between. CDR3 size: 18 residues. In the study's own analysis: Estimated nucleated cell counts came from reference gene primer amplification. Assay: immunoSEQ multiplex PCR; the TCRdb copy retains only in-frame clones and omits some. V, J and clone size reflect that table, while D and trimming were determined from the DNA. The sample gives about 98,000 clones, around 82% of which show up once; approximately 10% is in the top ten. The TCR was taken from a man between 65 and 85 years old with active or convalescent COVID-19. The V call is TRBV4-2, the J call TRBJ1-1; possibly TRBD1 for D (5 bases). The sample comprised peripheral blood. CDR3 residues: CASSQVSTNWGPNTEAFF. CDR3 bases: TGTGCCAGCAGCCAAGTATCAACTAATTGGGGCCCGAACACTGAAGCTTTCTTT.